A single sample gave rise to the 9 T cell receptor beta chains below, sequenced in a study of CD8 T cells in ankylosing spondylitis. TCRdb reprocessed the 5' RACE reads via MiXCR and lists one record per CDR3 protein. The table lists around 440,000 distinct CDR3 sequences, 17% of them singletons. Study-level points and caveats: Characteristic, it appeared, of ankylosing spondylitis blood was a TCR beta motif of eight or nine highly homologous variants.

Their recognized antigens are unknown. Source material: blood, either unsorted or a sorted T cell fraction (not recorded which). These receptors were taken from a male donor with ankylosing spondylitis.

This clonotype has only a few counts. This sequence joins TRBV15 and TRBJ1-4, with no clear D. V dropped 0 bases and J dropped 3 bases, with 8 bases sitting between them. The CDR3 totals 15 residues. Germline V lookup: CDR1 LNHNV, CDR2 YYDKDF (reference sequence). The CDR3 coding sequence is TGTGCCACCAGCAGAGATGCCGGAGCTAATGAAAAACTGTTTTTT. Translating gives CATSRDAGANEKLFF.

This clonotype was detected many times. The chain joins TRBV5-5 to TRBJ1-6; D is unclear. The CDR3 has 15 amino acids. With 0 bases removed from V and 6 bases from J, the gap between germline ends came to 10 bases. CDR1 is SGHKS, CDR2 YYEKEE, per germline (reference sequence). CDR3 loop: CASSLDLQVNSPLHF. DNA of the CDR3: TGTGCCAGCAGCTTGGATTTGCAGGTTAATTCACCCCTCCACTTT.

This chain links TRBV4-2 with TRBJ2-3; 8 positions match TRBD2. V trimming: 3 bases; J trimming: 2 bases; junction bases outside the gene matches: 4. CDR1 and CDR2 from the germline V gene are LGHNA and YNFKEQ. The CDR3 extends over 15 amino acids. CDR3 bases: TGTGCCAGCAGCCAGGTAGCGGGGAACACAGATACGCAGTATTTT. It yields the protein CASSQVAGNTDTQYF.

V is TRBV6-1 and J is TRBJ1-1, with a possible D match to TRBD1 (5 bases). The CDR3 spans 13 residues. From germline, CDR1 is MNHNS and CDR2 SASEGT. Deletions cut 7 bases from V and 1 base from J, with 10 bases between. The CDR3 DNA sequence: TGTGCCAGCAAGGGGTCGGCGAACACTGAAGCTTTCTTT. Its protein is CASKGSANTEAFF.

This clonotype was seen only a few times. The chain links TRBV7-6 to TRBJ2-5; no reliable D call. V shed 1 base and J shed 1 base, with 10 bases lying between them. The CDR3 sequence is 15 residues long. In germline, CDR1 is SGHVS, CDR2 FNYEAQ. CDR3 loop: CASSLGLGSQETQYF. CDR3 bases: TGTGCCAGCAGCTTAGGACTGGGTTCCCAAGAGACCCAGTACTTC.

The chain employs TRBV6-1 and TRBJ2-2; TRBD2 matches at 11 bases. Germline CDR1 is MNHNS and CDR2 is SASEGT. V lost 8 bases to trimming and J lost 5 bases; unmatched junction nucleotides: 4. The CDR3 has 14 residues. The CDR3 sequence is CASGTSGTTGELFF. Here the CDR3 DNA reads TGTGCCAGCGGGACTAGCGGCACTACCGGGGAGCTGTTTTTT.

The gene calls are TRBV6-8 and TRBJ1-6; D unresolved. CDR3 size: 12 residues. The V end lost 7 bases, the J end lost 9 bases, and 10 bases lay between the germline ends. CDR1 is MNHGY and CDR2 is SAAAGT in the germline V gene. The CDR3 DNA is TGTGCCAGCACCCTGGTGGGTTCACCCCTCCACTTT. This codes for CASTLVGSPLHF.

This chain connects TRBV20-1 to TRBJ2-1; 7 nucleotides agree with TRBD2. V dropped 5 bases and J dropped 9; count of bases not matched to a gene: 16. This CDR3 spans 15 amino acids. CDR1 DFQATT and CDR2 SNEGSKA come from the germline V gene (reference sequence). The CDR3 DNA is TGCAGTGCTCCCCCGGTAAACCTGGGCGGGAGTGAGCAGTTCTTC. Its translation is CSAPPVNLGGSEQFF.

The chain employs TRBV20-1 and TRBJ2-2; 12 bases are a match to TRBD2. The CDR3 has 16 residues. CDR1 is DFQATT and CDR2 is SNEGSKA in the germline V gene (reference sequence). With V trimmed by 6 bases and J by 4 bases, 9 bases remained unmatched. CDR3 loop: CSALTSGRVSTGELFF. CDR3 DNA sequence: TGCAGTGCCCTGACTAGCGGGAGAGTAAGCACCGGGGAGCTGTTTTTT.